Shown below are 18 T cell receptor beta chains from a single sample sequenced in a study of blood T cell repertoires in COVID-19. The assay was immunoSEQ multiplex PCR, and TCRdb's table has in-frame clones only and misses some. Found here are over 200,000 clones, approximately 86% of them singletons; the top ten hold 0.65% to 0.9%. The sample consisted of peripheral blood. The origin of the receptors is a woman younger than 45 with acute or convalescent COVID-19.

V and J are TRBV28 and TRBJ1-4; weak D call: TRBD1 (6 bases). Per the germline V gene, CDR1 is MDHEN and CDR2 is SYDVKM. The CDR3 sequence is 13 residues long. Between the trimmed V and J ends, which lost 4 bases and 7 bases, there was a span of 10 bases. CDR3 bases: TGTGCCAGCAGTTCAGGGACATTTGAAAAACTGTTTTTT. It specifies CASSSGTFEKLFF.

The chain carries TRBV30 and TRBJ2-7; possible D gene TRBD2, 6 bases. CDR1 is GTSNPN and CDR2 is SVGIG in the germline V gene (reference sequence). CDR3 size: 12 residues. V was shortened by 4 bases and J by 4 bases, with 11 bases between the two germline ends. This CDR3 reads CAWTGSGYEQYF. The DNA of the CDR3 is TGTGCCTGGACCGGGAGCGGGTACGAGCAGTACTTC.

The V gene is TRBV6-5, the J gene TRBJ1-3; no firm D call. Germline V lookup: CDR1 MNHEY, CDR2 SVGAGI. The CDR3 is 13 residues long. Trimming pared 8 bases from V and 0 bases from J, leaving 8 bases between. DNA of the CDR3: TGTGCCAGCGGGAGGGCCTCTGGAAACACCATATATTTT. Its translation is CASGRASGNTIYF.

The chain joins TRBV2 to TRBJ2-1; 7 bases map to TRBD1. Germline CDR1 and CDR2: SNHLY and FYNNEI. The CDR3 consists of 15 residues. The V segment lost 6 bases and the J segment 3 bases; nucleotides outside the gene matches: 8. In DNA, the CDR3 is TGTGCCAGCAGGCAGGGGGTGGCCTACTACAATGAGCAGTTCTTC. It specifies CASRQGVAYYNEQFF.

This chain connects TRBV28 to TRBJ2-2; D might be TRBD1 (6 bases). CDR3 length: 17 amino acids. The germline V gene has CDR1 MDHEN and CDR2 SYDVKM. The germline V and J ends were trimmed by 6 bases and 4 bases, with 21 bases remaining between them. The CDR3 reads CASSSPQGLSTTGELFF. For the CDR3, the DNA is TGTGCCAGCAGCTCTCCACAGGGCCTTAGTACCACCGGGGAGCTGTTTTTT.

V is TRBV7-9 and J is TRBJ2-1; 10 bases line up with TRBD2. CDR1 is SEHNR and CDR2 is FQNEAQ in the germline V gene (reference sequence). The CDR3 runs 15 residues. J lost 6 bases, V lost 0 bases, and 2 bases had no gene match. CDR3 sequence reads: CASSLASGRANEQFF. DNA of the CDR3: TGTGCCAGCAGCTTAGCGAGCGGGAGGGCCAATGAGCAGTTCTTC.

This chain connects TRBV3-1 (or the pseudogene TRBV3-2) to TRBJ2-7; 10 bases align to TRBD2. Trimming removed 4 bases from V and 7 bases from J; junction bases left unmatched: 10. The CDR3 loop spans 15 amino acids. CDR1 is LGHDT, CDR2 YNNKEL, per germline (reference sequence). The CDR3 protein is CASSPTGAGGSEQYF. In DNA, the CDR3 is TGTGCCAGCAGCCCCACGGGAGCGGGAGGGTCAGAGCAGTACTTC.

Notes on this clone: Other DNA sequences from this sample encode an identical CDR3 as well. The chain employs TRBV30 and TRBJ2-3, with 11 positions matching TRBD2. This CDR3 is built from 15 residues. V lost 0 bases and J lost 4; bases outside the gene matches: 3. Looked up from germline, CDR1 is GTSNPN and CDR2 is SVGIG (reference sequence). DNA of the CDR3: TGTGCCTGGAGTGTACTAGCGGGAGTCGCAGATACGCAGTATTTT. Translated: CAWSVLAGVADTQYF.

V gene TRBV6-5 combines with J gene TRBJ2-5; D ambiguous. The V and J ends lost 4 bases and 5 bases respectively, with 20 bases between them. Germline lookup yields CDR1 MNHEY and CDR2 SVGAGI. This CDR3 has 16 residues. The CDR3 DNA reads as TGTGCCAGCAGTTCCCCGATTACTGGAGCGAGGGAGACCCAGTACTTC. This gives the protein CASSSPITGARETQYF.

CDR3 nucleotides: TGTGCCAGCAGCCAAACATTGGGGACAGATCGTAGCAATCAGCCCCAGCATTTT. It yields the protein CASSQTLGTDRSNQPQHF. The chain joins TRBV4-2 to TRBJ1-5, with 7 bases that match TRBD1. J was trimmed by 0 bases and V by 2 bases; bases with no gene match: 10. This CDR3 has 18 residues. CDR1 LGHNA and CDR2 YNFKEQ come from the germline V gene.

The V and J genes are TRBV19 and TRBJ1-4, with D hard to call. This CDR3 is 13 amino acids long. The germline CDR1 and CDR2 sequences are LNHDA and SQIVND (reference sequence). Trimming took off 6 bases at V and 5 bases at J, with 10 bases between the two ends. CDR3 coding DNA: TGTGCCAGTAGGCCGGGAGCGAATGAAAAACTGTTTTTT. As protein: CASRPGANEKLFF.

The J gene is TRBJ1-1, the V gene TRBV7-8; D is possibly TRBD1 (5 bases). V shed 5 bases and J shed 4 bases, with 20 bases lying between them. The CDR3 runs 16 residues. Germline V gives CDR1 SGHVS, CDR2 FQNEAQ. The CDR3 DNA sequence: TGTGCCAGCAGCCACAGTCCAGGGAAAGTGGTCACTGAAGCTTTCTTT. As protein: CASSHSPGKVVTEAFF.

CDR3 DNA sequence: TGTGCCAGTAGTATAGTGGGTAGCGGGAATTACGAGCAGTACTTC. Protein: CASSIVGSGNYEQYF. The gene calls are TRBV19 and TRBJ2-7; 8 bases are shared with TRBD2. Germline trimming cut 1 base from V and 4 bases from J; bases unmatched to any gene: 6. This CDR3 is built from 15 residues. The germline V gene encodes CDR1 LNHDA and CDR2 SQIVND (reference sequence). Full variable domain (outside the CDR3, taken from reference TRBV19 and TRBJ2-7): DGGITQSPKYLFRKEGQNVTLSCEQNLNHDAMYWYRQDPGQGLRLIYYSQIVNDFQKGDIAEGYSVSREKKESFPLTVTSAQKNPTAFYLCASSIVGSGNYEQYFGPGTRLTVT.

The V and J genes are TRBV6-1 and TRBJ1-2; D might be TRBD1 (6 bases). Trimming stripped 2 bases from V and 4 bases from J, with 17 bases between. The CDR3 totals 16 residues. In germline, CDR1 is MNHNS, CDR2 SASEGT. This CDR3 reads CASSETTQGILYGYTF. Written as DNA, the CDR3 is TGTGCCAGCAGTGAAACAACACAGGGAATTCTCTATGGCTACACCTTC.

The rearrangement links TRBV5-6 to TRBJ1-2, with TRBD1 identical over 12 bases. With V trimmed by 3 bases and J by 6 bases, 6 bases remained unmatched. The CDR3 is 15 residues long. Germline CDR1 SGHDT, CDR2 YYEEEE. The CDR3 is CASSWGQGAYDGYTF. CDR3 DNA: TGTGCCAGCAGCTGGGGACAGGGGGCGTACGATGGCTACACCTTC.

This clone was picked up a small number of times. This chain links TRBV27 with TRBJ2-7, with 7 bases fitting TRBD2. The CDR3 contains 17 residues. CDR1 and CDR2 from the germline V gene are MNHEY and SMNVEV (reference sequence). The J segment lost 4 bases and the V segment lost 2 bases, leaving 14 bases of the junction unmatched. CDR3 bases: TGTGCCAGCAGTTTAAAAAGGGGAGGGGTGGGCTTATACGAGCAGTACTTC. Translating gives CASSLKRGGVGLYEQYF.

This clone was observed a single time. J is TRBJ2-3 and V is TRBV2, with 9 bases lining up with TRBD1. With V trimmed by 6 bases and J by 7 bases, 8 bases remained unmatched. Germline lookup yields CDR1 SNHLY and CDR2 FYNNEI. This CDR3 has 14 residues. CDR3 nucleotides: TGTGCCAGCAGCGACGGACAGGGGATAAATACGCAGTATTTT. It specifies CASSDGQGINTQYF.

The CDR3 reads CASSTTAYKVYNEQFF. The CDR3 region has the DNA TGTGCCAGCAGCACTACGGCGTATAAGGTCTACAATGAGCAGTTCTTC. The chain links TRBV6-2 or TRBV6-3 to TRBJ2-1, with unresolved D. The CDR3 totals 16 residues. Between the trimmed V and J ends, which lost 6 bases and 3 bases, there was a span of 18 bases. Germline V gene lookup returns CDR1 MNHEY and CDR2 SVGEGT.